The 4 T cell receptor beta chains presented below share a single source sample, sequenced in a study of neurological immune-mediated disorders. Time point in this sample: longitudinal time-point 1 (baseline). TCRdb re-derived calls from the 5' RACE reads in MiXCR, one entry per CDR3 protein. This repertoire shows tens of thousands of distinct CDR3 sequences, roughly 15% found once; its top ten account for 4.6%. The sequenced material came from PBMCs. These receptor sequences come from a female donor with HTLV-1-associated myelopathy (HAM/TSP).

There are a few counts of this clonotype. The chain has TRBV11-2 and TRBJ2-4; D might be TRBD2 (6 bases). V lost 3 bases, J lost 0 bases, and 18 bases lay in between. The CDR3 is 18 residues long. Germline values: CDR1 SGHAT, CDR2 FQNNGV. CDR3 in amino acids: CASSLGRGTPVAKNIQYF. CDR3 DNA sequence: TGTGCCAGCAGCTTGGGCCGAGGGACTCCCGTAGCCAAAAACATTCAGTACTTC.

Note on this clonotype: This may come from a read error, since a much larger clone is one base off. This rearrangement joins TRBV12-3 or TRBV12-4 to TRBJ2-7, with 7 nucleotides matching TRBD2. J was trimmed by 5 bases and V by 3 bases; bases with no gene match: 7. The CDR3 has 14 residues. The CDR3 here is CASSLGGDLNEQYF. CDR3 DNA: TGTGCCAGCAGTTTGGGGGGGGACCTCAACGAGCAGTACTTC.

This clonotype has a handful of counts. CDR3 in amino acids: CASSSPGTSPYNEQFF. The CDR3 bases are TGTGCCAGCAGTTCACCCGGGACTAGCCCCTACAATGAGCAGTTCTTC. This rearrangement joins TRBV12-3 or TRBV12-4 to TRBJ2-1; 9 bases align to TRBD2. There are 16 residues in the CDR3. The V gene end was trimmed by 4 bases and the J gene end by 2 bases; junction bases not matched to a gene: 6.

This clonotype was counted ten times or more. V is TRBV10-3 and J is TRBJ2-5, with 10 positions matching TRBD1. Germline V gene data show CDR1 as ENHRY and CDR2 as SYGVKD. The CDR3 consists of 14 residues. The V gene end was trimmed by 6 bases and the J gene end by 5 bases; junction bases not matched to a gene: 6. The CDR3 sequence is CAIRGTGEGETQYF. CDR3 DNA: TGTGCCATCAGGGGGACAGGGGAAGGCGAGACCCAGTACTTC.